Listed below are T cell receptor beta chains from one sample, sequenced in a study of blood T cell repertoires in COVID-19. Assay used: immunoSEQ multiplex PCR; TCRdb lists only in-frame clones, some missing. In the table there are about 190,000 clones, roughly 83% of which are singletons. Source material: PBMCs or T cells enriched from blood (not recorded which). These receptors were taken from a woman aged 25 to 45 who had recovered from COVID-19. CDR3s include the opening cysteine and the closing phenylalanine or tryptophan. The D gene is left open where the match is weak. Only some rows state a clone size, as once, few, many or a class for expanded clones.

D gene: TRBD2; clone size: -; J gene: TRBJ2-1; V gene: TRBV11-2; CDR3 DNA: TGTGCCAGCAGCTCAAGAACAGCGGGAAGCTACAATGAGCAGTTCTTC; CDR3 protein: CASSSRTAGSYNEQFF
D gene: -; clone size: -; J gene: TRBJ2-3; V gene: TRBV9; CDR3 DNA: TGTGCCAGCAGCGCCCCAGGACAGAAAAGCACAGATACGCAGTATTTT; CDR3 protein: CASSAPGQKSTDTQYF
D gene: -; clone size: -; J gene: TRBJ1-6; V gene: TRBV11-2; CDR3 DNA: TGTGCCAGCAGCTTCGGGGGTACTGTCCATAATTCACCCCTCCACTTT; CDR3 protein: CASSFGGTVHNSPLHF
D gene: -; clone size: few; J gene: TRBJ2-1; V gene: TRBV28; CDR3 DNA: TGTGCCAGCAGTTTGTCAGCGGTGAACGTAGGGGGTAAAAATGAGCAGTTCTTC; CDR3 protein: CASSLSAVNVGGKNEQFF
D gene: -; clone size: few; J gene: TRBJ1-5; V gene: TRBV6-1; CDR3 DNA: TGTGCCAGCAGTGATTCGGGGGGTGTAGGCAATCAGCCCCAGCATTTT; CDR3 protein: CASSDSGGVGNQPQHF
D gene: -; clone size: -; J gene: TRBJ1-2; V gene: TRBV4-1; CDR3 DNA: TGCGCCAGCAGCCAAGACAACACAGGAGTCTATGGCTACACCTTC; CDR3 protein: CASSQDNTGVYGYTF
D gene: TRBD1; clone size: -; J gene: TRBJ2-7; V gene: TRBV14; CDR3 DNA: TGTGCCAGCAGCCAACCAGGGACAGGGGCAATTGGTGTGCAGTACTTC; CDR3 protein: CASSQPGTGAIGVQYF
D gene: -; clone size: few; J gene: TRBJ2-1; V gene: TRBV10-3; CDR3 DNA: TGTGCCATCAGGGACTCCACAGGGAATTGGGAGCAGTTCTTC; CDR3 protein: CAIRDSTGNWEQFF
D gene: -; clone size: -; J gene: TRBJ1-1; V gene: TRBV28; CDR3 DNA: TGTGCCAGCAGTTTCGTACTTAGGAGTAGAATGAACACTGAAGCTTTCTTT; CDR3 protein: CASSFVLRSRMNTEAFF
D gene: TRBD2; clone size: -; J gene: TRBJ2-5; V gene: TRBV28; CDR3 DNA: TGTGCCAGCAGTTTAGTCGGACTAGCAGGTGTGACCCAGTACTTC; CDR3 protein: CASSLVGLAGVTQYF
D gene: -; clone size: -; J gene: TRBJ1-1; V gene: TRBV5-4; CDR3 DNA: TGTGCCAGCAGCTTACGTTTGTTTTACTCGGGAGGTAACACTGAAGCTTTCTTT; CDR3 protein: CASSLRLFYSGGNTEAFF
D gene: TRBD2; clone size: -; J gene: TRBJ2-1; V gene: TRBV14; CDR3 DNA: TGTGCCAGCAGCCAAGAGTCGGCGGGAGCGATTGAGCAGTTCTTC; CDR3 protein: CASSQESAGAIEQFF
D gene: TRBD1; clone size: -; J gene: TRBJ1-1; V gene: TRBV14; CDR3 DNA: TGTGCCAGCAGCCGAACAGGGGGTTCGGCCACTGAAGCTTTCTTT; CDR3 protein: CASSRTGGSATEAFF
D gene: TRBD2; clone size: -; J gene: TRBJ2-1; V gene: TRBV4-1; CDR3 DNA: TGCGCCAGCAGCCAAGCGGATTGGGGACTAGCGATCGATGAGCAGTTCTTC; CDR3 protein: CASSQADWGLAIDEQFF
D gene: -; clone size: -; J gene: TRBJ2-3; V gene: TRBV19; CDR3 DNA: TGTGCCAGTAGTAAATCGGGTCGGGATACGCAGTATTTT; CDR3 protein: CASSKSGRDTQYF
D gene: -; clone size: -; J gene: TRBJ1-1; V gene: TRBV7-9; CDR3 DNA: TGTGCCAGCAGCCCTCAGACAGTTTTGAACACTGAAGCTTTCTTT; CDR3 protein: CASSPQTVLNTEAFF
D gene: -; clone size: -; J gene: TRBJ1-3; V gene: TRBV19; CDR3 DNA: TGTGCCAGTAGTATCCGCGCAGGTGGAAACACCATATATTTT; CDR3 protein: CASSIRAGGNTIYF
D gene: TRBD2; clone size: few; J gene: TRBJ2-2; V gene: TRBV15; CDR3 DNA: TGTGCCACCACCAAGGCTCAGGGACTAGGTCGGACCGGGGAGCTGTTTTTT; CDR3 protein: CATTKAQGLGRTGELFF
D gene: TRBD2; clone size: -; J gene: TRBJ2-1; V gene: TRBV18; CDR3 DNA: TGTGCCAGCTCACCTAAAACTAGCGGATACAATGAGCAGTTCTTC; CDR3 protein: CASSPKTSGYNEQFF
D gene: -; clone size: -; J gene: TRBJ1-3; V gene: TRBV7-8; CDR3 DNA: TGTGCCAGCAGCCAGCTAATCTTCTCTGGAAACACCATATATTTT; CDR3 protein: CASSQLIFSGNTIYF
D gene: -; clone size: -; J gene: TRBJ1-1; V gene: TRBV11-2; CDR3 DNA: TGTGCCAGCAGCTTAGTAGGGGACACTGAAGCTTTCTTT; CDR3 protein: CASSLVGDTEAFF
D gene: -; clone size: -; J gene: TRBJ1-4; V gene: TRBV7-2; CDR3 DNA: TGTGCCAGCAGCTTAGGGATTACAGATAGCGGTGAAAAACTGTTTTTT; CDR3 protein: CASSLGITDSGEKLFF
D gene: -; clone size: -; J gene: TRBJ1-5; V gene: TRBV28; CDR3 DNA: TGTGCCAGCAGTTTTCTTTTAAACTCGCATTTT; CDR3 protein: CASSFLLNSHF
D gene: -; clone size: -; J gene: TRBJ2-2; V gene: TRBV19; CDR3 DNA: TGTGCCACCAACTGGCGGGAACACACCGGGGAGCTGTTTTTT; CDR3 protein: CATNWREHTGELFF
D gene: -; clone size: -; J gene: TRBJ2-7; V gene: TRBV28; CDR3 DNA: TGTGCCAGCAGTAAACCCACGGGACTCCAAAGCTCCTACGAGCAGTACTTC; CDR3 protein: CASSKPTGLQSSYEQYF
D gene: TRBD1; clone size: -; J gene: TRBJ2-3; V gene: TRBV3-1/TRBV3-2; CDR3 DNA: TGTGCCAGCAGCTCGGAGCGGCGTAGACAGGGGGGAAAGCAGTATTTT; CDR3 protein: CASSSERRRQGGKQYF
D gene: TRBD1; clone size: -; J gene: TRBJ1-1; V gene: TRBV29-1; CDR3 DNA: TGCAGCGCTGTCTCCGGGACAGGGGGGAACACTGAAGCTTTCTTT; CDR3 protein: CSAVSGTGGNTEAFF
D gene: -; clone size: -; J gene: TRBJ1-1; V gene: TRBV12-3/TRBV12-4; CDR3 DNA: TGTGCCAGCAGCTCGGAGTCGAACACTGAAGCTTTCTTT; CDR3 protein: CASSSESNTEAFF
D gene: TRBD2; clone size: -; J gene: TRBJ2-1; V gene: TRBV28; CDR3 DNA: TGTGCCAGCAGCCAAACCACTAGCGGACACAATGAGCAGTTCTTC; CDR3 protein: CASSQTTSGHNEQFF
D gene: TRBD2; clone size: -; J gene: TRBJ2-7; V gene: TRBV2; CDR3 DNA: TGTGCCAGCAGTGGAGGGGCGGGAGCCTACGAGCAGTACTTC; CDR3 protein: CASSGGAGAYEQYF
D gene: -; clone size: -; J gene: TRBJ1-2; V gene: TRBV19; CDR3 DNA: TGTGCCAGTAGGGGACTTTCTAACTATGGCTACACCTTC; CDR3 protein: CASRGLSNYGYTF
D gene: -; clone size: -; J gene: TRBJ1-5; V gene: TRBV5-5; CDR3 DNA: TGTGCCAGCAGTTTTTCCCCTTCAGGGCAGCCCCAGCATTTT; CDR3 protein: CASSFSPSGQPQHF
D gene: TRBD1; clone size: -; J gene: TRBJ1-4; V gene: TRBV5-8; CDR3 DNA: TGTGCCAGCAGCTTGGGGACAGGGGGTTCTTTGCCCTATGAAAAACTGTTTTTT; CDR3 protein: CASSLGTGGSLPYEKLFF
D gene: -; clone size: -; J gene: TRBJ2-1; V gene: TRBV9; CDR3 DNA: TGTGCCAGCAGCAATGGACAACTCGGCAATGAGCAGTTCTTC; CDR3 protein: CASSNGQLGNEQFF
D gene: -; clone size: -; J gene: TRBJ1-1; V gene: TRBV9; CDR3 DNA: TGTGCCAGCAGCGGAGGGCCCTGGACTGAAGCTTTCTTT; CDR3 protein: CASSGGPWTEAFF
D gene: -; clone size: -; J gene: TRBJ2-6; V gene: TRBV7-9; CDR3 DNA: TGTGCCAGCAACAACCAGGGCTCCGGGGCCAACGTCCTGACTTTC; CDR3 protein: CASNNQGSGANVLTF
D gene: -; clone size: -; J gene: TRBJ1-4; V gene: TRBV30; CDR3 DNA: TGTGCCTGGAGTGTATCGGGGGAAAAACTGTTTTTT; CDR3 protein: CAWSVSGEKLFF
D gene: -; clone size: few; J gene: TRBJ2-3; V gene: TRBV4-2; CDR3 DNA: TGTGCCAGCAGCCAAATAGCGGCCCCCACAGATACGCAGTATTTT; CDR3 protein: CASSQIAAPTDTQYF
D gene: -; clone size: -; J gene: TRBJ1-4; V gene: TRBV18; CDR3 DNA: TGTGCCAGCTCACCCCAGGGGACCAGGGAAAAACTGTTTTTT; CDR3 protein: CASSPQGTREKLFF
D gene: TRBD1; clone size: -; J gene: TRBJ1-3; V gene: TRBV29-1; CDR3 DNA: TGCAGCGTTGAAGCCGAGGACAGGCCTGGAAACACCATATATTTT; CDR3 protein: CSVEAEDRPGNTIYF
D gene: TRBD1; clone size: -; J gene: TRBJ2-1; V gene: TRBV10-3; CDR3 DNA: TGTGCCATCACGAGGACAGGGGGCAGGGATGAGCAGTTCTTC; CDR3 protein: CAITRTGGRDEQFF
D gene: TRBD2; clone size: -; J gene: TRBJ2-3; V gene: TRBV27; CDR3 DNA: TGTGCCAGCAGTTTAAGAAGCGGGAGGAACACAGATACGCAGTATTTT; CDR3 protein: CASSLRSGRNTDTQYF
D gene: TRBD1; clone size: -; J gene: TRBJ2-3; V gene: TRBV11-3; CDR3 DNA: TGTGCCAGCAGCCCCGGGGACAGGCGCACAGATACGCAGTATTTT; CDR3 protein: CASSPGDRRTDTQYF
D gene: -; clone size: -; J gene: TRBJ1-1; V gene: TRBV11-2; CDR3 DNA: TGTGCCAGCAGCTTAGAGGGAGTCGAAGCTTTCTTT; CDR3 protein: CASSLEGVEAFF
D gene: -; clone size: -; J gene: TRBJ2-1; V gene: TRBV9; CDR3 DNA: TGTGCCAGCAGCGGCACGGAGAGTCCCGTCTCCTACAATGAGCAGTTCTTC; CDR3 protein: CASSGTESPVSYNEQFF
D gene: -; clone size: -; J gene: TRBJ1-1; V gene: TRBV6-5; CDR3 DNA: TGTGCCAGCAGTTACGATTCGGGGGTGAACACTGAAGCTTTCTTT; CDR3 protein: CASSYDSGVNTEAFF
D gene: TRBD2; clone size: -; J gene: TRBJ2-5; V gene: TRBV7-2; CDR3 DNA: TGTGCCAGCAGCTTAGCGTCTTGGACTAGCGAAGAGACCCAGTACTTC; CDR3 protein: CASSLASWTSEETQYF
D gene: -; clone size: -; J gene: TRBJ1-6; V gene: TRBV3-1/TRBV3-2; CDR3 DNA: TGTGCCAGCAGCCAGTCAACAGGGTTCAGGTCACCCCTCCACTTT; CDR3 protein: CASSQSTGFRSPLHF
D gene: TRBD1; clone size: -; J gene: TRBJ1-3; V gene: TRBV18; CDR3 DNA: TGTGCCAGCTCACCCGGGACAGTCGCTGGAAACACCATATATTTT; CDR3 protein: CASSPGTVAGNTIYF
D gene: -; clone size: -; J gene: TRBJ1-5; V gene: TRBV19; CDR3 DNA: TGTGCCAGTAGCTCCGGGGGGCCCAATCAGCCCCAGCATTTT; CDR3 protein: CASSSGGPNQPQHF
D gene: -; clone size: -; J gene: TRBJ1-1; V gene: TRBV29-1; CDR3 DNA: TGCAGCGTTGTAGTACCGTACCCTGAAGCTTTCTTT; CDR3 protein: CSVVVPYPEAFF